The 24 T cell receptor beta chains listed next were all sequenced from one sample in a study of blood T cells in healthy people across ages. Using a J-beta primer mix together with a sample-barcoded 5' primer, a second PCR was run for about 6 to 11 cycles. In TCRdb, the 5' RACE reads were re-called with MiXCR into one record per CDR3 protein. In the table there are approximately 940,000 distinct CDR3 sequences, roughly 50% of which are singletons. Sequences were obtained from blood. Receptors were obtained from a man aged 25-45 years in good health.

The rearrangement uses TRBV11-2 and TRBJ2-4; D is undetermined. The CDR3 runs 15 residues. Trimming left V 3 bases short and J 3 bases short, with 12 bases between. Germline V CDR1 and CDR2: SGHAT, FQNNGV. The CDR3 nucleotides read TGTGCCAGCAGCTTGAATAACCCAGGCAAAAACATTCAGTACTTC. Its translation is CASSLNNPGKNIQYF.

V gene TRBV20-1 combines with J gene TRBJ1-2, with D uncertain. CDR3 length equals 14 residues. Germline CDR1 is DFQATT and CDR2 is SNEGSKA (reference sequence). V was shortened by 3 bases and J by 4 bases, with 15 bases between the two germline ends. The CDR3 region is CSARPEDGTYGYTF. For the CDR3, the DNA is TGCAGTGCTAGGCCCGAAGACGGAACCTATGGCTACACCTTC.

V usage is TRBV14 and J usage is TRBJ2-2, with D uncertain. The CDR3 runs to 12 residues. Germline lookup yields CDR1 SGHDN and CDR2 FVKESK. Trimming removed 3 bases at V and 4 bases at J, with 3 bases between. The CDR3 sequence is CASSHGTGELFF. The CDR3 bases are TGTGCCAGCAGCCACGGCACCGGGGAGCTGTTTTTT. Using reference TRBV14 and TRBJ2-2 for the parts outside the CDR3, the full variable domain is EAGVTQFPSHSVIEKGQTVTLRCDPISGHDNLYWYRRVMGKEIKFLLHFVKESKQDESGMPNNRFLAERTGGTYSTLKVQPAELEDSGVYFCASSHGTGELFFGEGSRLTVL.

This clonotype was counted only a few times. V usage is TRBV5-1 and J usage is TRBJ2-7; D assignment may be TRBD1 or TRBD2 (5 bases each). Germline values: CDR1 SGHRS, CDR2 YFSETQ. The V end lost 5 bases, the J end lost 2 bases, and 17 bases lay between the germline ends. The CDR3 loop spans 15 amino acids. CDR3 DNA: TGCGCCAGCAGGGCGCCGGGGCAAAAGGCCTACGAGCAGTACTTC. Its protein product is CASRAPGQKAYEQYF.

The chain links TRBV28 to TRBJ1-6, with a possible D match to TRBD1 (5 bases). V lost 3 bases and J lost 7, with 13 bases in between. The CDR3 totals 15 residues. Germline assignment: CDR1 MDHEN and CDR2 SYDVKM. As DNA, the CDR3 is TGTGCCAGCAGTTTGAGGGGCCTTACAAATTCACCCCTCCACTTT. This sequence encodes CASSLRGLTNSPLHF.

The V call is TRBV4-2, the J call TRBJ1-2, with 9 positions matching TRBD1. CDR3 length: 17 residues. V shed 2 bases and J 3 bases; nucleotides not matched to a gene: 10. CDR1 and CDR2 from the germline V gene are LGHNA and YNFKEQ. The CDR3 loop reads CASSQPGQGSLDYGYTF. The CDR3 bases are TGTGCCAGCAGCCAACCGGGACAGGGTAGTTTGGACTATGGCTACACCTTC.

The chain recombines TRBV18 with TRBJ2-6; D not certain. The CDR3 is made up of 20 amino acids. Germline values: CDR1 KGHSH, CDR2 LQKENI. Trimming pared 1 base from V and 0 bases from J, leaving 19 bases between. The CDR3 loop reads CASSPQGLGRLSSGANVLTF. In DNA, the CDR3 is TGTGCCAGCTCACCACAGGGTCTGGGCAGGTTAAGCTCTGGGGCCAACGTCCTGACTTTC.

The chain recombines TRBV12-3 or TRBV12-4 with TRBJ2-7; D is unclear. V lost 6 bases to trimming and J lost 6 bases, with 12 bases between them. The CDR3 runs to 12 residues. CDR3 bases: TGTGCCAGCAGATTTAGAGGAGTCGAGCAGTACTTC. Protein sequence: CASRFRGVEQYF.

This clonotype has only a few counts. This rearrangement joins TRBV7-2 to TRBJ1-1; 12 positions match TRBD1. The V and J ends lost 3 bases and 1 base, in that order; junction bases with no gene match: 6. The CDR3 has 17 residues. CDR1 is SGHTA and CDR2 is FQGNSA in the germline V gene. The DNA for the CDR3 is TGTGCCAGCAGCTTCCGGGACAGGGGGCTCTCGAACACTGAAGCTTTCTTT. This translates into CASSFRDRGLSNTEAFF.

In its sample, this clonotype was seen a few times. The chain is built from TRBV4-3 and TRBJ2-1; 7 bases are shared with TRBD1. Germline assignment: CDR1 LGHNA and CDR2 YSLEER. There are 19 residues in the CDR3. V was clipped by 0 bases and J by 4 bases; unmatched bases: 15. CDR3 DNA sequence: TGCGCCAGCAGCCAAGATGTTTTATCACGACAGGGCCGATACAATGAGCAGTTCTTC. The encoded protein is CASSQDVLSRQGRYNEQFF.

This clonotype occurred a few times. The gene calls are TRBV5-1 and TRBJ1-2; possibly TRBD1 for D (5 bases). The CDR3 consists of 14 residues. The germline V gene encodes CDR1 SGHRS and CDR2 YFSETQ. The ends were cut back, 4 bases at V and 4 bases at J, with 14 bases in the middle. CDR3 in DNA: TGCGCCAGCAGCGCGAGGATTGACAGCTATGGCTACACCTTC. As protein: CASSARIDSYGYTF.

The chain links TRBV20-1 to TRBJ1-2; D is undetermined. The CDR3 spans 13 residues. Germline assignment: CDR1 DFQATT and CDR2 SNEGSKA (reference sequence). V lost 1 base and J 4 bases, leaving 10 bases between the germline ends. CDR3 coding DNA: TGCAGTGCTAGAGTACCGGGTTCCTATGGCTACACCTTC. Translated, it gives CSARVPGSYGYTF.

This clonotype was observed a single time. This chain connects TRBV28 to TRBJ1-1; no clear D. CDR1 is MDHEN, CDR2 SYDVKM, per germline. CDR3 size: 14 residues. V was shortened by 11 bases and J by 1 base, with 17 bases between the two germline ends. CDR3 sequence: CAGTQPRQNTEAFF. CDR3 nucleotides: TGTGCCGGCACCCAGCCCCGACAGAACACTGAAGCTTTCTTT.

The CDR3 region has the DNA TGTGCCAGCAGTCCCCCCCTGATGGGCGGGGGCACTGAAGCTTTCTTT. Its protein product is CASSPPLMGGGTEAFF. V gene TRBV28 combines with J gene TRBJ1-1; D may be TRBD1 (5 bases). The germline V gene encodes CDR1 MDHEN and CDR2 SYDVKM. V was clipped by 5 bases and J by 4 bases, with 20 bases between them. The length of the CDR3 is 16 residues.

V is TRBV2 and J is TRBJ2-2, with 8 bases fitting TRBD1. Germline V gene lookup returns CDR1 SNHLY and CDR2 FYNNEI. The CDR3 is made up of 16 amino acids. V lost 7 bases and J lost 2; bases outside the gene matches: 9. The chain's CDR3 is CASNDRGRSNTGELFF. The CDR3 nucleotides read TGTGCCAGCAACGACAGGGGACGGAGTAACACCGGGGAGCTGTTTTTT.

This rearrangement joins TRBV27 to TRBJ2-1, with 7 bases aligning to TRBD2. V was pared by 7 bases and J by 7 bases, with 10 bases of the junction left unmatched. Germline CDR1 reads MNHEY; CDR2 reads SMNVEV (reference sequence). CDR3 size: 14 residues. The CDR3 region has the DNA TGTGCCAGCACGTCCAGGGAGGGATTAAATGAGCAGTTCTTC. It specifies CASTSREGLNEQFF.

The chain joins TRBV6-5 to TRBJ2-5; D is perhaps TRBD1 (6 bases). The CDR3 contains 14 residues. The germline gives CDR1 MNHEY, CDR2 SVGAGI. V was pared by 6 bases and J by 5 bases, with 16 bases between. The CDR3 DNA sequence: TGTGCCAGCAGCCCACAGGGTATAGCGGAGACCCAGTACTTC. Protein product: CASSPQGIAETQYF.

V and J are TRBV6-1 and TRBJ1-2; D not resolved. The CDR3 loop spans 10 amino acids. V lost 6 bases and J lost 13, with 12 bases in between. CDR1 and CDR2 (germline): MNHNS, SASEGT. CDR3 residues: CASRESRSTF. The CDR3 DNA reads as TGTGCCAGCAGAGAGAGCAGGTCCACCTTC.

This chain joins TRBV20-1 and TRBJ2-1, with D possibly being TRBD2 (5 bases). Germline CDR1 reads DFQATT; CDR2 reads SNEGSKA (reference sequence). Trimming stripped 1 base from V and 4 bases from J, with 17 bases between. The CDR3 consists of 16 residues. The CDR3 bases are TGCAGTGCTAGAGTTGCAGGACGGGGAATTTACAATGAGCAGTTCTTC. As protein: CSARVAGRGIYNEQFF.

In this sample, this clonotype turned up a few times. V is TRBV9 and J is TRBJ2-1, with D perhaps TRBD1 (6 bases). V was pared by 4 bases and J by 4 bases, with 15 bases between. Germline V gene data show CDR1 as SGDLS and CDR2 as YYNGEE. CDR3 length: 15 amino acids. The CDR3, as DNA: TGTGCCAGCAGCTCCGGACTGGGGGCGTACAATGAGCAGTTCTTC. Its translation is CASSSGLGAYNEQFF.

V and J are TRBV5-1 and TRBJ2-1; D perhaps matches TRBD1 (6 bases). Between the trimmed V and J ends, which lost 3 bases and 5 bases, there was a span of 15 bases. The CDR3 has 15 residues. Germline V lookup: CDR1 SGHRS, CDR2 YFSETQ. CDR3 coding DNA: TGCGCCAGCAGCTCGACCGGGACACCGAACAATGAGCAGTTCTTC. Its protein product is CASSSTGTPNNEQFF. The full variable domain, completed using reference TRBV5-1 and TRBJ2-1, is KAGVTQTPRYLIKTRGQQVTLSCSPISGHRSVSWYQQTPGQGLQFLFEYFSETQRNKGNFPGRFSGRQFSNSRSEMNVSTLELGDSALYLCASSSTGTPNNEQFFGPGTRLTVL.

The genes are TRBV4-3 and TRBJ2-3; D perhaps matches TRBD2 (8 bases). Trimming stripped 3 bases from V and 0 bases from J, with 16 bases between. The CDR3 loop spans 17 amino acids. Germline values: CDR1 LGHNA, CDR2 YSLEER. Here the CDR3 DNA reads TGCGCCAGCAGCCAGCGGGGGGACAGATCTAGCACAGATACGCAGTATTTT. Encoded protein: CASSQRGDRSSTDTQYF.

This clonotype was seen a handful of times. The chain couples TRBV20-1 to TRBJ1-5; no definite D call. The CDR3 runs to 16 residues. Germline CDR1 and CDR2: DFQATT and SNEGSKA (reference sequence). V shed 3 bases and J shed 0 bases, with 15 bases lying between them. Here the CDR3 reads CSARVLQGDSNQPQHF. Here the CDR3 DNA reads TGCAGTGCTAGGGTGTTACAAGGTGATAGCAATCAGCCCCAGCATTTT.

The chain uses TRBV18 and TRBJ2-4, with D possibly matching TRBD2 (5 bases). The CDR3 has 13 residues. V lost 3 bases and J 13 bases, leaving 16 bases between the germline ends. Germline V CDR1 and CDR2: KGHSH, LQKENI. CDR3 in amino acids: CASSPSDAGEQYF. CDR3 bases: TGTGCCAGCTCACCCTCGGACGCTGGGGAGCAGTACTTC.